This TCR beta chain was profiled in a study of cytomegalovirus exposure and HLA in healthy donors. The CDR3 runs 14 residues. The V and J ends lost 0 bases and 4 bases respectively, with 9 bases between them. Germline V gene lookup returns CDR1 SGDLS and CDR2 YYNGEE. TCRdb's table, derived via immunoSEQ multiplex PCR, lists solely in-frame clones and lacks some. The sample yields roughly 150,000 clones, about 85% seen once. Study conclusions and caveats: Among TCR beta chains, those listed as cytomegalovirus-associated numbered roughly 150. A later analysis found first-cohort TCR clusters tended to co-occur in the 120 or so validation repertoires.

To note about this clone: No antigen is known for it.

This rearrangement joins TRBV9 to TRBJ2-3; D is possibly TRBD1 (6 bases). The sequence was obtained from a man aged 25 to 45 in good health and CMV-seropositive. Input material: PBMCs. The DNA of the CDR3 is TGTGCCAGCAGCGTAGTTGGGGGCTCAGATACGCAGTATTTT. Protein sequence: CASSVVGGSDTQYF.